What follows is one T cell receptor beta chain and its context. PCR involved 60 Vbeta and 13 Jbeta primers. The protocol was immunoSEQ multiplex PCR, while the TCRdb copy is restricted to in-frame clones and leaves out a portion. Found here are some 190,000 clones, approximately 80% of them singletons; the top ten hold 1.4%. The CDR3 contains 13 residues. Trimming removed 6 bases at V and 1 base at J, with 7 bases between. Germline CDR1 is LNHDA and CDR2 is SQIVND (reference sequence). This specimen comes from a study of cytomegalovirus exposure and HLA in healthy donors. The rearrangement joins TRBV19 to TRBJ2-1, with TRBD2 as a possible D gene (6 bases). The sequenced material came from PBMCs. The sequence was collected from a girl under 18 in good health and CMV-seropositive. The CDR3 nucleotides are TGTGCCAGTAGCGGGAGATCCTACAATGAGCAGTTCTTC. This gives the protein CASSGRSYNEQFF.